A selection of T cell receptor beta chains follows, all from one sample in a study of blood T cell repertoires in COVID-19. TCRdb's copy holds only in-frame clones and misses some; the assay was immunoSEQ multiplex PCR. The sample has tens of thousands of clones; 80% to 90% are singletons. Sequencing used peripheral blood. These receptors were taken from a man at least 80 years old with acute or convalescent COVID-19. Each CDR3 is given with its conserved first and last residue. Each record gives: V gene, J gene, CDR3 protein.

V: TRBV7-2; J: TRBJ1-3; CDR3: CASSTTGSGNTIYF
V: TRBV5-4; J: TRBJ2-6; CDR3: CASSLWTGGTGANVLTF
V: TRBV28; J: TRBJ1-1; CDR3: CASSSNTEAFF
V: TRBV9; J: TRBJ1-2; CDR3: CASSVDSQTGYTF
V: TRBV24-1; J: TRBJ2-1; CDR3: CATRASGDYNEQFF
V: TRBV10-3; J: TRBJ2-3; CDR3: CASWTGGFTDTQYF
V: TRBV3-1/TRBV3-2; J: TRBJ2-2; CDR3: CASSQDRWELFF
V: TRBV29-1; J: TRBJ2-5; CDR3: CSVERYSQETQYF
V: TRBV10-3; J: TRBJ2-7; CDR3: CAISDSSNPNEQYF
V: TRBV7-2; J: TRBJ2-3; CDR3: CASSLVPIYTDTQYF
V: TRBV4-3; J: TRBJ1-4; CDR3: CASSQALTGGGSEKLFF
V: TRBV7-2; J: TRBJ2-7; CDR3: CASSPPLGPSYEQYF
V: TRBV19; J: TRBJ1-2; CDR3: CASSIDPLGRENYGYTF
V: TRBV4-2; J: TRBJ1-5; CDR3: CASSQTDKAEQPQHF
V: TRBV28; J: TRBJ1-2; CDR3: CASSSAANYGYTF
V: TRBV6-5; J: TRBJ2-5; CDR3: CASSLRLVQETQYF
V: TRBV10-3; J: TRBJ2-1; CDR3: CAISDGLANEQFF
V: TRBV29-1; J: TRBJ2-5; CDR3: CSVETGPLQETQYF
V: TRBV6-2/TRBV6-3; J: TRBJ1-3; CDR3: CASSSYGGQLSEGNTIYF
V: TRBV7-9; J: TRBJ2-2; CDR3: CASSRDRSAGELFF
V: TRBV24-1; J: TRBJ2-2; CDR3: CATSLLTSGRSNTGELFF
V: TRBV5-1; J: TRBJ1-4; CDR3: CASSLDRDPNEKLFF
V: TRBV11-2; J: TRBJ2-7; CDR3: CASRRAYEQYF
V: TRBV5-5; J: TRBJ1-5; CDR3: CASSLVVFEEPQHF
V: TRBV7-2; J: TRBJ2-7; CDR3: CASSLPEQKQYF
V: TRBV18; J: TRBJ2-7; CDR3: CASSRGGGYEQYF
V: TRBV4-3; J: TRBJ2-3; CDR3: CASSRTLGTDTQYF
V: TRBV5-1; J: TRBJ2-7; CDR3: CASSLVLDRGPEQYF
V: TRBV5-4; J: TRBJ2-7; CDR3: CASSHGLAGGPYEQYF
V: TRBV24-1; J: TRBJ2-1; CDR3: CATSDYRNNEQFF
V: TRBV6-5; J: TRBJ2-7; CDR3: CASSPGTGIDEQYF
V: TRBV25-1; J: TRBJ1-1; CDR3: CASSAIRGRDTEAFF
V: TRBV27; J: TRBJ2-3; CDR3: CASSSPTYTDTQYF
V: TRBV7-2; J: TRBJ2-7; CDR3: CASSSPGQFTYEQYF
V: TRBV11-2; J: TRBJ1-2; CDR3: CASSLRGLDGYTF
V: TRBV2; J: TRBJ1-2; CDR3: CASSLGGDPYGYTF
V: TRBV12-2; J: TRBJ1-6; CDR3: CASRFGGASYNSPLHF
V: TRBV5-1; J: TRBJ2-2; CDR3: CASISTGGELFF
V: TRBV11-2; J: TRBJ2-3; CDR3: CASSLERLALLQYF